Listed here are 25 T cell receptor beta chains from one sample, sequenced in a study of neoadjuvant anti-PD-1 for oral cavity cancer. The data were produced by immunoSEQ multiplex PCR, yet TCRdb's version contains in-frame clones alone and is incomplete. The sample lists around 30,000 clones; just under 90% were seen once. The sample in question was PBMCs, obtained before nivolumab (anti-PD-1) treatment. The source of these receptors is a person aged 40-85 years with oral cavity squamous cell carcinoma.

This clone was seen a handful of times. The chain combines TRBV10-3 with TRBJ1-1, with 7 bases fitting TRBD1. V lost 7 bases to trimming and J lost 1 base; unmatched junction nucleotides: 12. The CDR3 is 16 residues long. Germline V gene sequence: CDR1 ENHRY, CDR2 SYGVKD. The CDR3 sequence: CAITLGTASSNTEAFF. The CDR3 bases are TGTGCCATCACCCTTGGGACAGCCTCATCGAACACTGAAGCTTTCTTT.

The V call is TRBV5-6, the J call TRBJ2-2, with 8 bases aligning to TRBD2. V lost 5 bases to trimming and J lost 0 bases; unmatched junction nucleotides: 12. The CDR3 has 18 residues. Germline CDR1 SGHDT, CDR2 YYEEEE. Here the CDR3 DNA reads TGTGCCAGCAGTTCTATCTCGCTAGCGGGTACGAACACCGGGGAGCTGTTTTTT. Translation: CASSSISLAGTNTGELFF.

The V and J genes are TRBV6-5 and TRBJ1-2, with D possibly TRBD1 on 6 matching bases. The CDR3 spans 13 residues. CDR1 MNHEY and CDR2 SVGAGI come from the germline V gene. V was pared by 6 bases and J by 4 bases, with 12 bases between. In DNA, the CDR3 is TGTGCCAGCAGAGTGGACAGATTCTATGGCTACACCTTC. Translated, it gives CASRVDRFYGYTF.

The chain couples TRBV2 to TRBJ1-6; TRBD1 matches 10 bases. Germline CDR1 SNHLY, CDR2 FYNNEI. The CDR3 contains 14 residues. J lost 8 bases, V lost 5 bases, and 3 bases had no gene match. CDR3 residues: CASSWTGGDSPLHF. CDR3 DNA sequence: TGTGCCAGCAGTTGGACAGGGGGAGATTCACCCCTCCACTTT. Complete variable domain (other parts from reference TRBV2 and TRBJ1-6): EPEVTQTPSHQVTQMGQEVILRCVPISNHLYFYWYRQILGQKVEFLVSFYNNEISEKSEIFDDQFSVERPDGSNFTLKIRSTKLEDSAMYFCASSWTGGDSPLHFGNGTRLTVT.

The chain links TRBV5-1 to TRBJ1-4; TRBD1 matches 7 bases. Germline values: CDR1 SGHRS, CDR2 YFSETQ. This CDR3 comprises 15 residues. V trimming: 9 bases; J trimming: 8 bases; junction bases outside the gene matches: 16. In DNA form, the CDR3 reads TGCGCCACAACCACCTCAGGGGGGTTGGGGGAAAAACTGTTTTTT. Translation: CATTTSGGLGEKLFF. The entire variable domain, with the rest obtained from reference TRBV5-1 and TRBJ1-4, is as follows: KAGVTQTPRYLIKTRGQQVTLSCSPISGHRSVSWYQQTPGQGLQFLFEYFSETQRNKGNFPGRFSGRQFSNSRSEMNVSTLELGDSALYLCATTTSGGLGEKLFFGSGTQLSVL.

This clone appeared once. The gene calls are TRBV9 and TRBJ2-2; D is unclear. The CDR3 contains 14 residues. Germline CDR1 reads SGDLS; CDR2 reads YYNGEE. V was shortened by 3 bases and J by 1 base, with 7 bases between the two germline ends. CDR3 bases: TGTGCCAGCAGCGGGACGGGGAACACCGGGGAGCTGTTTTTT. Protein sequence: CASSGTGNTGELFF.

The J gene is TRBJ2-7, the V gene TRBV11-2, with 8 bases identical to TRBD1. The ends lost 4 bases at V and 2 bases at J; junction bases unmatched: 7. The CDR3 is made up of 15 amino acids. The germline CDR1 and CDR2 sequences are SGHAT and FQNNGV. The CDR3 here is CASSSYGTGTYEQYF. The CDR3, as DNA: TGTGCCAGCAGCTCTTACGGGACAGGAACCTACGAGCAGTACTTC.

The genes are TRBV5-4 and TRBJ2-3, with D unclear. Germline loops: CDR1 SGHNT, CDR2 YYREEE (reference sequence). This CDR3 contains 14 residues. The V and J ends lost 0 bases and 7 bases respectively, with 12 bases between them. The CDR3 DNA sequence: TGTGCCAGCAGCTTGGCTGGGTGGGCAAATACGCAGTATTTT. Amino acid sequence: CASSLAGWANTQYF.

The CDR3 DNA sequence: TGTGCCAGTACGGAGGGCCGGAGGCAGCCCCAGCATTTT. As protein: CASTEGRRQPQHF. This chain joins TRBV19 and TRBJ1-5; D unresolved. The CDR3 contains 13 residues. V shed 7 bases and J shed 7 bases, with 14 bases lying between them. Per the germline V gene, CDR1 is LNHDA and CDR2 is SQIVND (reference sequence).

The J gene is TRBJ2-1, the V gene TRBV11-1; 12 positions match TRBD1. V lost 4 bases and J lost 7; bases outside the gene matches: 5. The CDR3 length is 15 residues. The germline CDR1 and CDR2 sequences are SGHAT and FQDESV (reference sequence). CDR3 residues: CASSSPGQGANEQFF. The CDR3 bases are TGTGCCAGCAGCTCTCCGGGACAGGGGGCAAATGAGCAGTTCTTC.

Relative to its sample, this clone is medium-sized. This chain uses TRBV6-1 with TRBJ1-2; the D is unclear. CDR3 length equals 14 residues. Trimming shortened V by 0 bases and J by 8 bases, and 13 bases separated the two germline ends. The germline CDR1 and CDR2 sequences are MNHNS and SASEGT. CDR3 coding DNA: TGTGCCAGCAGTGAAGCCGAGGGAGTAGGGGGCTACACCTTC. The encoded protein is CASSEAEGVGGYTF.

This chain uses TRBV4-1 with TRBJ1-2; the D gene is possibly TRBD1 (6 bases). The V end lost 4 bases, the J end lost 8 bases, and 29 bases lay between the germline ends. This CDR3 comprises 18 residues. CDR1 MGHRA and CDR2 YSYEKL come from the germline V gene. The CDR3 reads CASSRSTYLGQPRGGYTF. The CDR3 DNA is TGCGCCAGCAGCCGCAGTACATATCTCGGACAGCCCCGGGGGGGCTACACCTTC.

The V gene is TRBV7-2, the J gene TRBJ1-1; D unresolved. CDR1 and CDR2 from the germline V gene are SGHTA and FQGNSA. Trimming took 1 base from V and 0 from J, leaving 15 bases between them. The CDR3 loop spans 17 amino acids. The DNA for the CDR3 is TGTGCCAGCAGCTTAGGGATCGGCGACTTACTGAACACTGAAGCTTTCTTT. Amino acid sequence: CASSLGIGDLLNTEAFF. Full variable domain (remainder filled in from reference TRBV7-2 and TRBJ1-1): GAGVSQSPSNKVTEKGKDVELRCDPISGHTALYWYRQSLGQGLEFLIYFQGNSAPDKSGLPSDRFSAERTGGSVSTLTIQRTQQEDSAVYLCASSLGIGDLLNTEAFFGQGTRLTVV.

This chain joins TRBV9 and TRBJ2-3, with D perhaps matching TRBD2 (6 bases). CDR1 SGDLS and CDR2 YYNGEE come from the germline V gene. Deletions cut 4 bases from V and 3 bases from J, with 18 bases between. CDR3 length: 16 amino acids. In DNA form, the CDR3 reads TGTGCCAGCAGCCCATTACGGGGGTTGGTGACAGATACGCAGTATTTT. This translates into CASSPLRGLVTDTQYF.

This clone was recorded a few times. This chain connects TRBV12-5 to TRBJ1-3, with D perhaps matching TRBD1 (6 bases). CDR1 and CDR2 from the germline V gene are LGHNT and FRNRAP. Between the trimmed V and J ends, which lost 5 bases and 1 base, there was a span of 9 bases. The CDR3 spans 14 residues. CDR3 region: CASGDQGSGNTIYF. The CDR3 coding sequence is TGTGCTAGTGGTGATCAGGGGTCTGGAAACACCATATATTTT.

The chain links TRBV5-5 to TRBJ1-2; the D gene is possibly TRBD1 (6 bases). Germline lookup yields CDR1 SGHKS and CDR2 YYEKEE (reference sequence). The ends were cut back, 4 bases at V and 4 bases at J, with 14 bases in the middle. The CDR3 runs to 14 residues. CDR3 sequence: CASSIRGRAYGYTF. The DNA for the CDR3 is TGTGCCAGCAGCATCCGGGGGCGGGCCTATGGCTACACCTTC.

The rearrangement joins TRBV7-8 to TRBJ2-5, with D tentatively TRBD1 or TRBD2 (6 bases each). Germline values: CDR1 SGHVS, CDR2 FQNEAQ. This CDR3 spans 15 amino acids. The ends were cut back, 6 bases at V and 1 base at J, with 15 bases in the middle. The CDR3 region is CASSPGGSPQETQYF. The CDR3 DNA follows: TGTGCCAGCAGTCCCGGGGGCTCCCCCCAAGAGACCCAGTACTTC.

The chain has TRBV28 and TRBJ1-5, with 7 bases identical to TRBD1. Per the germline V gene, CDR1 is MDHEN and CDR2 is SYDVKM. The CDR3 is 14 amino acids. V was clipped by 9 bases and J by 3 bases; unmatched bases: 8. CDR3 DNA: TGTGCCAGTGACAGGGACGGGACCAATCAGCCCCAGCATTTT. Translated: CASDRDGTNQPQHF.

The chain combines TRBV7-2 with TRBJ1-5; weak D call: TRBD1 (5 bases). V lost 1 base, J lost 11 bases, and 9 bases lay in between. This CDR3 has 12 amino acids. Germline loops: CDR1 SGHTA, CDR2 FQGNSA. In DNA form, the CDR3 reads TGTGCCAGCAGCTTAGGGGACGCGGCCCAGCATTTT. This sequence encodes CASSLGDAAQHF. The full variable domain, its missing parts supplied by reference TRBV7-2 and TRBJ1-5, is GAGVSQSPSNKVTEKGKDVELRCDPISGHTALYWYRQSLGQGLEFLIYFQGNSAPDKSGLPSDRFSAERTGGSVSTLTIQRTQQEDSAVYLCASSLGDAAQHFGDGTRLSIL.

The chain has TRBV7-2 and TRBJ1-5; D unresolved. The V end lost 5 bases, the J end lost 0 bases, and 11 bases lay between the germline ends. CDR1 is SGHTA and CDR2 is FQGNSA in the germline V gene. The CDR3 loop spans 15 amino acids. CDR3 DNA: TGTGCCAGCAGCCGGCAGGCAGGTAGCAATCAGCCCCAGCATTTT. Its protein is CASSRQAGSNQPQHF.

The chain recombines TRBV5-1 with TRBJ2-3, with D unclear. Germline V gene sequence: CDR1 SGHRS, CDR2 YFSETQ. The CDR3 has 14 residues. V was trimmed by 7 bases and J by 1 base, leaving 13 bases between them. The CDR3 spells CASYPRPRTDTQYF. As DNA, the CDR3 is TGCGCCAGCTACCCCCGCCCCCGCACAGATACGCAGTATTTT.

This chain links TRBV28 with TRBJ2-5; TRBD2 matches at 7 bases. Germline V gene data show CDR1 as MDHEN and CDR2 as SYDVKM. The trim removed 9 bases at V and 3 bases at J, leaving 7 bases unmatched. This CDR3 comprises 13 residues. This CDR3 reads CASMVGGEETQYF. The CDR3 bases are TGTGCCAGTATGGTGGGGGGGGAAGAGACCCAGTACTTC.

Notes on this clone: The sample carries other DNA sequences with the same CDR3. The V gene is TRBV10-2, the J gene TRBJ1-1; TRBD1 is a possible D gene (5 bases). The CDR3 runs to 14 residues. CDR1 is WSHSY and CDR2 is SAAADI in the germline V gene. The V and J ends lost 0 bases and 3 bases respectively, with 8 bases between them. The chain's CDR3 is CASSESGGDTEAFF. The DNA for the CDR3 is TGCGCCAGCAGTGAGTCGGGGGGGGACACTGAAGCTTTCTTT.

This rearrangement joins TRBV14 to TRBJ2-2, with D hard to call. Germline loops: CDR1 SGHDN, CDR2 FVKESK. Deletions cut 0 bases from V and 3 bases from J, with 11 bases between. There are 16 residues in the CDR3. For the CDR3, the DNA is TGTGCCAGCAGCCAAGAAACCCCCCGGTACACCGGGGAGCTGTTTTTT. Residues: CASSQETPRYTGELFF.

This chain uses TRBV9 with TRBJ2-1, with TRBD2 matching 12 bases. The junction had 1 base not matched to a gene; V was cut back by 4 bases and J by 2 bases. Germline-derived CDR1 and CDR2 are SGDLS and YYNGEE. The CDR3 consists of 15 residues. CDR3 nucleotides: TGTGCCAGCAGCAGACTAGCGGGGGCCTACAATGAGCAGTTCTTC. Translating it yields CASSRLAGAYNEQFF.